These T cell receptor beta chains were read from a single sample in a study of blood T cell repertoires in COVID-19. Sequencing used immunoSEQ multiplex PCR; TCRdb keeps in-frame clones, though not all of them. The sample records some 150,000 clones, about 89% being singletons. Sequencing used peripheral blood. The receptors were gathered from a man aged 45-65 years with acute or convalescent COVID-19. Both conserved end residues are part of each CDR3. Clone size, where shown, is once, few, many, or a class for clones that have expanded.

CDR3 length	clone size	J gene	V gene	CDR3 protein
13	NA	TRBJ2-1	TRBV29-1	CSATGSSYNEQFF
14	NA	TRBJ2-1	TRBV4-2	CASSQVQGYNEQFF
17	once	TRBJ1-2	TRBV11-2	CASSSLQGDRGNYGYTF
16	NA	TRBJ2-7	TRBV9	CASSVGTGRNSYEQYF
14	NA	TRBJ2-3	TRBV2	CASMERENTDTQYF
16	NA	TRBJ2-2	TRBV11-2	CASSQPGQGVIGELFF
14	once	TRBJ2-5	TRBV11-1	CASSLGTALETQYF
13	NA	TRBJ1-6	TRBV14	CASSQQLNSPLHF
15	NA	TRBJ2-7	TRBV6-5	CATRRDGTAVNEQYF
15	NA	TRBJ2-1	TRBV6-4	CASRQTGWGLDEQFF
15	NA	TRBJ1-6	TRBV4-2	CASSQELRGASPLHF
16	NA	TRBJ1-3	TRBV5-6	CASSFGQARSGNTIYF
13	NA	TRBJ1-6	TRBV2	CASSRQENSPLHF
13	NA	TRBJ2-7	TRBV6-2/TRBV6-3	CASSYSDRYEQYF
15	NA	TRBJ2-2	TRBV28	CASSLAGAGTGELFF
11	NA	TRBJ1-5	TRBV7-2	CASSLGAPQHF
12	NA	TRBJ1-3	TRBV29-1	CSVRTEENTIYF
16	NA	TRBJ2-7	TRBV4-2	CASSTPGRERSYEQYF
12	NA	TRBJ2-7	TRBV10-2	CATHQSPGEQYF
15	NA	TRBJ2-1	TRBV5-1	CASSPGQGSYNEQFF
17	NA	TRBJ1-3	TRBV7-6	CASSLIGDLFSGNTIYF
16	NA	TRBJ2-3	TRBV7-9	CASSAGTGGVADTQYF
16	NA	TRBJ2-2	TRBV24-1	CATSDRGQGHTGELFF
16	once	TRBJ1-5	TRBV6-2/TRBV6-3	CASSHHPDRADQPQHF
17	NA	TRBJ2-5	TRBV5-4	CASSLGSGRAPPETQYF
14	NA	TRBJ1-1	TRBV6-5	CASSYSPGWTEAFF
17	NA	TRBJ1-3	TRBV7-2	CASSSAGTVGSGNTIYF
17	NA	TRBJ1-5	TRBV28	CASSPPRTGAGNQPQHF
13	NA	TRBJ1-2	TRBV12-5	CASARQGVYGYTF
16	NA	TRBJ1-5	TRBV4-3	CASSQEKGAGNQPQHF
16	once	TRBJ2-3	TRBV6-1	CASSGPVGTSTDTQYF
12	NA	TRBJ1-1	TRBV5-6	CASSPDRASAFF
14	NA	TRBJ1-2	TRBV7-8	CASSLPGTGTDYTF
15	few	TRBJ1-3	TRBV5-6	CASSPGWASGNTIYF
13	NA	TRBJ2-7	TRBV30	CAWSRTAAYEQYF
12	NA	TRBJ2-2	TRBV3-1/TRBV3-2	CASSQLTGELFF
15	NA	TRBJ2-2	TRBV5-1	CASSLGGANTGELFF
12	few	TRBJ1-1	TRBV18	CASSPVGVEAFF
14	NA	TRBJ2-2	TRBV7-3	CASSPDSYTGELFF
15	few	TRBJ2-2	TRBV5-1	CASSSGQPNTGELFF
15	NA	TRBJ1-5	TRBV30	CAWSGGAYSNQPQHF
15	NA	TRBJ1-6	TRBV3-1/TRBV3-2	CASSQGPGVGSPLHF
14	NA	TRBJ2-5	TRBV7-2	CASSLDYGQETQYF
15	NA	TRBJ2-7	TRBV27	CASSVGTGEDHEQYF
15	once	TRBJ1-3	TRBV11-2	CASSPLSGAGNTIYF
16	NA	TRBJ1-1	TRBV27	CASSQKGAKWDTEAFF
15	once	TRBJ2-1	TRBV6-5	CASQEAGWDGNEQFF
15	NA	TRBJ1-2	TRBV10-3	CAISESTGDRVGYTF
14	NA	TRBJ2-7	TRBV6-5	CASSYQQGWHEQYF
15	NA	TRBJ1-1	TRBV7-9	CASSLFDRGGTEAFF
15	NA	TRBJ1-4	TRBV2	CASRESLSPNEKLFF
15	NA	TRBJ2-4	TRBV19	CASSIPGLSKNIQYF
16	NA	TRBJ2-7	TRBV28	CASSLYGQTLSYEQYF
17	once	TRBJ2-3	TRBV3-1/TRBV3-2	CASSLRRWRGGTDTQYF
16	NA	TRBJ2-1	TRBV18	CASSPRLAGLYNEQFF
12	NA	TRBJ2-7	TRBV5-1	CASSLGGIEQYF
15	NA	TRBJ2-2	TRBV27	CASSFARAGTGELFF